Below, one T cell receptor beta chain is given with its context. Its antigen is undetermined. Generated by immunoSEQ multiplex PCR, the TCRdb table keeps only in-frame clones and is missing some. The table has 30,000 or so clones, about 76% seen once; the top ten hold roughly 50%. This specimen belongs to a study of cytotoxic CD8 clonotypes in ibrutinib-treated CLL. The study's findings and limits: Clonality correlated strongly with circulating CD8+ T cells and exceeded age-matched healthy donors at baseline. Clonality increased with ibrutinib response but returned toward baseline at progression.

Trimming shortened V by 7 bases and J by 1 base, and 18 bases separated the two germline ends. Germline values: CDR1 SQVTM, CDR2 ANQGSEA. This CDR3 region has 15 residues. Sequenced here: PBMCs, sampled after 36 months of ibrutinib treatment. The chain employs TRBV29-1 and TRBJ2-3; D gene unclear. This TCR derives from a human donor with chronic lymphocytic leukemia. The CDR3 DNA follows: TGCAGCGGTACCCCGAGACTGCTGGGCACAGATACGCAGTATTTT. It encodes CSGTPRLLGTDTQYF.